This T cell receptor (beta chain) was captured in a study of blood T cells in healthy people across ages. Study-level findings and limits: TCR beta diversity tracked closely with naive T cell percentage.

PCR was performed a second time for roughly 7 to 11 cycles using a sample-barcoded 5' primer and a J-beta primer mix. Sequencing yielded, for each sample, at least 3 million paired-end reads carrying CDR3. TCRdb analysed the 5' RACE reads with MiXCR anew, one entry per CDR3 protein. The sample has over 1,200,000 distinct CDR3 sequences, 55% to 75% seen once; the top ten hold 6.5% to 8%. Germline V gene sequence: CDR1 SGHRS, CDR2 YFSETQ. Trimming cost V 1 base and J 4 bases; bases outside gene matches: 12. There are 19 residues in the CDR3. A word on this clonotype: Its antigen is undetermined.

Samples each had at least 6 micrograms of total RNA extracted. V gene TRBV5-1 combines with J gene TRBJ2-5, with TRBD2 matching over 14 bases. The sample comprised blood. The TCR comes from a man between 18 and 35 years old in good health. The CDR3, as DNA: TGCGCCAGCAGCTTGCTCTCCGGGACTAGCGGGAGAGGATTAGAGACCCAGTACTTC. The encoded protein is CASSLLSGTSGRGLETQYF.